This T cell receptor (beta chain) was captured by sequencing in a study of beta chain features in type 1 diabetes. Study context: What patients shared with healthy donors was a similar profile of age, gender and cell yields. Over all samples combined, about 99,000,000 sorted cells were examined. Study results and limitations: For patients and controls alike, PCR might favor shorter templates to the same degree.

Worth noting for this clone: The antigen is unknown.

CDR3 length equals 13 residues. Germline V CDR1 and CDR2: MNHEY, SMNVEV (reference sequence). V dropped 2 bases and J dropped 4; count of bases not matched to a gene: 1. Every bit of the isolated RNA underwent reverse transcription, so sequencing read expressed TCRB transcripts. Profiled with immunoSEQ multiplex PCR; TCRdb holds only in-frame clones, not every one. Here the sample spans 140,000 to 150,000 clones, under 60% being singletons. The sample comprised Tregs from blood. The receptor was isolated from a young man in good health. The gene calls are TRBV27 and TRBJ1-2, with 7 nucleotides matching TRBD1. DNA of the CDR3: TGTGCCAGCAGTTTAAAGGGGGCCTATGGCTACACCTTC. Protein sequence: CASSLKGAYGYTF.